The entry that follows covers one T cell receptor (beta chain) sequence. The data derive from a study of T cell responses to AZD1222 COVID-19 vaccine. Germline V gene data show CDR1 as MDHEN and CDR2 as SYDVKM. Losses at the gene ends were 3 bases for V and 6 bases for J; bases not matched to a gene: 7. The CDR3 sequence is 14 residues long. Clones were read by immunoSEQ multiplex PCR, and TCRdb kept only the in-frame ones, dropping some. The sample carries 100,000 to 150,000 clones, about 87% recorded once. The TCR was taken from an adult in good health. Here the sequenced sample was peripheral blood, taken on day 0 of AZD1222 vaccination. This sequence joins TRBV28 and TRBJ1-2; the match to TRBD1 covers 7 bases. The chain's CDR3 is CASSLRGGRDGYTF. The CDR3, as DNA: TGTGCCAGCAGTTTGAGAGGGGGCAGGGATGGCTACACCTTC.